This is a list of T cell receptor beta chains from one sample in a study of monozygotic twins with inflammatory bowel disease. For each CDR3 protein, TCRdb gives one entry from its re-call of the 5' RACE reads, without DNA. This sample's table has some 210,000 distinct CDR3 sequences. The specimen sequenced was blood. The receptors were sampled from a human donor with ulcerative colitis or Crohn's disease, or a healthy co-twin of an affected twin (not recorded which). The CDR3 runs from the conserved cysteine through the conserved F or W.

j_gene,v_gene,CDR3aa
TRBJ2-3,TRBV11-1,CAVRVDWAALILTDTQYF
TRBJ2-2,TRBV3-1,CASSQGLDSYPGELFF
TRBJ2-7,TRBV11-2,CASSLDRDEQYF
TRBJ2-1,TRBV15,CATSRDGGGAYNEQFF
TRBJ1-5,TRBV27,CATKNVRDRDSNQPQHF
TRBJ1-1,TRBV6-1,CASSPDRGQWGTEAFF
TRBJ1-1,TRBV6-5,CASSYYRETEAFF
TRBJ2-4,TRBV7-2,CASSGAGLAKNIQYF
TRBJ1-5,TRBV21-1,CASSRSMDGSNQPQHF
TRBJ2-4,TRBV20-1,CSARDDAYTKNIQYF
TRBJ2-1,TRBV2,CASSVYGRNEQFF
TRBJ2-6,TRBV7-6,CASSLADGSGANVLTF
TRBJ2-1,TRBV2,CASSVGQGFYNEQFF
TRBJ2-5,TRBV7-6,CASSLVPQETQYF
TRBJ2-7,TRBV7-9,CASSSNAGIPYEQYF
TRBJ2-1,TRBV24-1,CATSDPGQGFYNEQFF
TRBJ2-3,TRBV4-1,CASSLSLGRNGDTQYF
TRBJ2-3,TRBV5-4,CASSLAAGGPDTQYF
TRBJ1-5,TRBV10-3,CAISAQQNQPQHF
TRBJ2-3,TRBV6-6,CASVDPSRTDTQYF
TRBJ2-1,TRBV4-1,CASSQVARGNNEQFF
TRBJ1-1,TRBV3-1,CASSQDLYGTMNTEAFF
TRBJ1-5,TRBV12-3/TRBV12-4,CASSFWDADQPQHF
TRBJ2-7,TRBV20-1,CSARGPPSGGVYEQYF